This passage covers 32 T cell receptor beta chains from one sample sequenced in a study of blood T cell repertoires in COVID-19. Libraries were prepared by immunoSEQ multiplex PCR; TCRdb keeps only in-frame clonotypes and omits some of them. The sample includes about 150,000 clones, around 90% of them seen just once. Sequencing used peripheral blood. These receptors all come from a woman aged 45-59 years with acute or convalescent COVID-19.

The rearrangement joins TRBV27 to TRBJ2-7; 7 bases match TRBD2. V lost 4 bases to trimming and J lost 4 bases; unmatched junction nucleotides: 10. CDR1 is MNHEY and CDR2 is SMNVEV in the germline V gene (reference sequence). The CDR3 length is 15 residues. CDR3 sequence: CASSSPQRGSYEQYF. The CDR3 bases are TGTGCCAGCAGTTCACCTCAGCGGGGAAGTTACGAGCAGTACTTC.

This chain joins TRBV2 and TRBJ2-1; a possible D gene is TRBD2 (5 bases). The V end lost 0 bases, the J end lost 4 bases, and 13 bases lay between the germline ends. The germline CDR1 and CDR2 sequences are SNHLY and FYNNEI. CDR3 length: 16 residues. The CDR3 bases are TGTGCCAGCAGTGAAGCGCTTAGGACTCCGTACAATGAGCAGTTCTTC. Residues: CASSEALRTPYNEQFF. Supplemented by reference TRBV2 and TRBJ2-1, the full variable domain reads EPEVTQTPSHQVTQMGQEVILRCVPISNHLYFYWYRQILGQKVEFLVSFYNNEISEKSEIFDDQFSVERPDGSNFTLKIRSTKLEDSAMYFCASSEALRTPYNEQFFGPGTRLTVL.

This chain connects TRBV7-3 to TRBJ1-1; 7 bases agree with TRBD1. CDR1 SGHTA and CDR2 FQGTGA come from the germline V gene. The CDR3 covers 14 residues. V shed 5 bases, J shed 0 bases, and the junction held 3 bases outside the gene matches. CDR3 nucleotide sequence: TGTGCCAGCAGCCAGGGACAGCTGAACACTGAAGCTTTCTTT. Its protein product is CASSQGQLNTEAFF.

The CDR3 DNA follows: TGTGCCAGCAGCTCCAGCCGGGAGGGCCGCTACAATGAGCAGTTCTTC. Amino acids: CASSSSREGRYNEQFF. The gene calls are TRBV7-8 and TRBJ2-1; 8 bases are shared with TRBD2. CDR3 length equals 16 residues. The trim removed 4 bases at V and 3 bases at J, leaving 8 bases unmatched. Germline loops: CDR1 SGHVS, CDR2 FQNEAQ.

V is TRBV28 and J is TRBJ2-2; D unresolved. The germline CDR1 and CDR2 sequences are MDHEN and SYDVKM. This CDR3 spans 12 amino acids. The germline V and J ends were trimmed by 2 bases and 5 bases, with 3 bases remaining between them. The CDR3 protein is CASSLLTGELFF. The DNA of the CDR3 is TGTGCCAGCAGTTTACTTACCGGGGAGCTGTTTTTT.

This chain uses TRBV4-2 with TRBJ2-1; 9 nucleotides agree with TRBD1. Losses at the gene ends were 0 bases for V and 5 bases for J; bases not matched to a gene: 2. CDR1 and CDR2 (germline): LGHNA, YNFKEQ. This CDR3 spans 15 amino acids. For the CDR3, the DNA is TGTGCCAGCAGCCAAGAAGGGACAGGGAACAATGAGCAGTTCTTC. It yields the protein CASSQEGTGNNEQFF.

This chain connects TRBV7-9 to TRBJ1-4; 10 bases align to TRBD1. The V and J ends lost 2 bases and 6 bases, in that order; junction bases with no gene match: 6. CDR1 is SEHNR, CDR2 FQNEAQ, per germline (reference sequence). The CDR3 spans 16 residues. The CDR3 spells CASSLSGTGVDEKLFF. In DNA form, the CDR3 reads TGTGCCAGCAGCTTAAGTGGGACAGGGGTGGATGAAAAACTGTTTTTT.

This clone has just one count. CDR3 DNA: TGTGCCAGCAGCTTGGTAAGCGGGGGGAACAATGAGCAGTTCTTC. The encoded protein is CASSLVSGGNNEQFF. The rearrangement links TRBV5-6 to TRBJ2-1; 9 nucleotides match TRBD2. The CDR3 consists of 15 residues. The trim removed 0 bases at V and 5 bases at J, leaving 3 bases unmatched. Germline V gene lookup returns CDR1 SGHDT and CDR2 YYEEEE.

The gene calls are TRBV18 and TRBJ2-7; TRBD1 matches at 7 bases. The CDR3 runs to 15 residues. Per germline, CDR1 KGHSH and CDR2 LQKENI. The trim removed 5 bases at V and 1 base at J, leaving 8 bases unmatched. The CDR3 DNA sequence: TGTGCCAGCTCAAGCCGGGACAGTGCATCCTACGAGCAGTACTTC. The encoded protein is CASSSRDSASYEQYF.

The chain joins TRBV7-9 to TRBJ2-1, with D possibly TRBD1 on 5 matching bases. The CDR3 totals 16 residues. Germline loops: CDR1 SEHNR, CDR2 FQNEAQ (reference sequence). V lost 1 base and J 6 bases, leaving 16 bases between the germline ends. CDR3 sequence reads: CASSLVVQALVNEQFF. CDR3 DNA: TGTGCCAGCAGCTTAGTTGTACAGGCCCTAGTCAATGAGCAGTTCTTC.

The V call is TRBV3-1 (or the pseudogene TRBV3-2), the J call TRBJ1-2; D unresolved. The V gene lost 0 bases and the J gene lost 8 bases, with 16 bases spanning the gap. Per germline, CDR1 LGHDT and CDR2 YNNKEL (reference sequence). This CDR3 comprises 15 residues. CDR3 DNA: TGTGCCAGCAGCCAAGAGGGGAGTTCCCTAGGGGGCTACACCTTC. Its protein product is CASSQEGSSLGGYTF.

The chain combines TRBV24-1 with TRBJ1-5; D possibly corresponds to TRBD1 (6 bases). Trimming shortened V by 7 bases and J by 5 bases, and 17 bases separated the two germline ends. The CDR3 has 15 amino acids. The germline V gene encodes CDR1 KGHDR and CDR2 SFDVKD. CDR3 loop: CATRSSEGEHQPQHF. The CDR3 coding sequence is TGTGCCACCAGATCCTCAGAGGGGGAACATCAGCCCCAGCATTTT.

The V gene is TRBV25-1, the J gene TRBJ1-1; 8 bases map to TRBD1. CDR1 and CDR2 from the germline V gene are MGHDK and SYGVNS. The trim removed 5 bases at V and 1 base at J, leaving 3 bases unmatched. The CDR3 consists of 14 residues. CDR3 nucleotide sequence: TGTGCCAGCAGTTCCGACAGGGGGAACACTGAAGCTTTCTTT. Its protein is CASSSDRGNTEAFF.

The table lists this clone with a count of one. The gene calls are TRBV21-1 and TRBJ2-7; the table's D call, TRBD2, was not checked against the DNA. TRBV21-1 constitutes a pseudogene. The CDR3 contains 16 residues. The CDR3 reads CASSTQTSGNSYEQYF. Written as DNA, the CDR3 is TGTGCCAGCAGCACGCAGACTAGCGGGAACTCCTACGAGCAGTACTTC.

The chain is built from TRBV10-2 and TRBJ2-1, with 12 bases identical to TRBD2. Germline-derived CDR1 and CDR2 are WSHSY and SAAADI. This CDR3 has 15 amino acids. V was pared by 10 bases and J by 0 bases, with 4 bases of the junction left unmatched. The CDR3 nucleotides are TGCGCCACCAGACTAGCGGGGGACTCCTACAATGAGCAGTTCTTC. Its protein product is CATRLAGDSYNEQFF.

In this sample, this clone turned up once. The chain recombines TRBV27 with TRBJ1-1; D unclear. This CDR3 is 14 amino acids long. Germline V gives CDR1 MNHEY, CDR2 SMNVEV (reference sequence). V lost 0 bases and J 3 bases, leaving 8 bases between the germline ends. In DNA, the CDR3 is TGTGCCAGCAGTTTATCGGCTGCACACACTGAAGCTTTCTTT. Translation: CASSLSAAHTEAFF.

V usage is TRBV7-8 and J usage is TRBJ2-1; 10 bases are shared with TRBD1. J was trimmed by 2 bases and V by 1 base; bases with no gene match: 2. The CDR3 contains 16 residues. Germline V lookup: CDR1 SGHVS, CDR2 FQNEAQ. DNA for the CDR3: TGTGCCAGCAGCTTAGTAGGACAGGGGGCCTACAATGAGCAGTTCTTC. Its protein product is CASSLVGQGAYNEQFF.

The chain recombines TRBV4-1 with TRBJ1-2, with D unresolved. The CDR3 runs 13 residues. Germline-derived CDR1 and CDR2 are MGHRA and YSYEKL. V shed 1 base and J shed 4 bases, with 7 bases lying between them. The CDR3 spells CASSQGGPYGYTF. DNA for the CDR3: TGCGCCAGCAGCCAAGGCGGGCCCTATGGCTACACCTTC.

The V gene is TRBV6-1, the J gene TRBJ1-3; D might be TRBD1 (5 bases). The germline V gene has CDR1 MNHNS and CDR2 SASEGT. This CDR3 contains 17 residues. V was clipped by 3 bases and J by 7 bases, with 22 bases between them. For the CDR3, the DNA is TGTGCCAGCAGTGATGCCCTTTTCGGGGGGAACAGGAACACCATATATTTT. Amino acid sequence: CASSDALFGGNRNTIYF.

The CDR3 sequence is CASSRTTGNTEAFF. Here the CDR3 DNA reads TGCGCCAGCAGCCGTACGACAGGGAACACTGAAGCTTTCTTT. The chain combines TRBV5-1 with TRBJ1-1, with D tentatively TRBD1 (6 bases). The CDR3 extends over 14 amino acids. Deletions cut 4 bases from V and 1 base from J, with 11 bases between. Per germline, CDR1 SGHRS and CDR2 YFSETQ.

CDR3: CASSQDSNSYNEQFF. The CDR3 region has the DNA TGCGCCAGCAGCCAAGATAGTAATAGCTACAATGAGCAGTTCTTC. The chain combines TRBV4-1 with TRBJ2-1; D is undetermined. Per the germline V gene, CDR1 is MGHRA and CDR2 is YSYEKL. The CDR3 runs to 15 residues. Trimming shortened V by 0 bases and J by 3 bases, and 9 bases separated the two germline ends.

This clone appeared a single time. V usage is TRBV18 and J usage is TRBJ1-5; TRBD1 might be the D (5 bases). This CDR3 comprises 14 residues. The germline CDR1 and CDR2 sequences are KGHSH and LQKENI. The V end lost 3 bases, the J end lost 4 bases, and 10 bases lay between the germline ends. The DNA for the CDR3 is TGTGCCAGCTCACCCCTCTCAGGGAATCAGCCCCAGCATTTT. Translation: CASSPLSGNQPQHF. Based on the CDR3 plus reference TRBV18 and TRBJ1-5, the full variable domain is NAGVMQNPRHLVRRRGQEARLRCSPMKGHSHVYWYRQLPEEGLKFMVYLQKENIIDESGMPKERFSAEFPKEGPSILRIQQVVRGDSAAYFCASSPLSGNQPQHFGDGTRLSIL.

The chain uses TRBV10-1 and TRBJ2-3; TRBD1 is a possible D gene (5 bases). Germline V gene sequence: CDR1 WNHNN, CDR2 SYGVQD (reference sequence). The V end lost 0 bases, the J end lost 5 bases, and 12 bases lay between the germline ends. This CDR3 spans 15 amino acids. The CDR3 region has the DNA TGCGCCAGCAGTGAGTCGAGTGGGGCCCGAGATACGCAGTATTTT. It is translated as CASSESSGARDTQYF.

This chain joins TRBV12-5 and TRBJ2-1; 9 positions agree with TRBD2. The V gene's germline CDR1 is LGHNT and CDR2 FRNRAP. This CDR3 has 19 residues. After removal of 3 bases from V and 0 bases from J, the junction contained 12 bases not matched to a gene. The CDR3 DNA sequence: TGTGCTAGTGGTTTTGGAGTAGCGGGGGCCCTTAGCTCCTACAATGAGCAGTTCTTC. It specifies CASGFGVAGALSSYNEQFF.

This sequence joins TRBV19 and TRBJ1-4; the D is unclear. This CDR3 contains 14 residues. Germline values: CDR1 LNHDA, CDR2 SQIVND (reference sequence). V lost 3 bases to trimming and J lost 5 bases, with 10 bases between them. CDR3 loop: CASSIPGRNEKLFF. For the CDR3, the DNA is TGTGCCAGTAGTATCCCGGGGAGAAATGAAAAACTGTTTTTT.

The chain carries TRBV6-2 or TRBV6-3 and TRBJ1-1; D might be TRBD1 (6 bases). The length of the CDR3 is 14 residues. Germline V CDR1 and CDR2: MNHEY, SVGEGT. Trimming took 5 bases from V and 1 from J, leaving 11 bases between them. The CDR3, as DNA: TGTGCCAGCAGTACCGCCAGGGGGAACACTGAAGCTTTCTTT. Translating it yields CASSTARGNTEAFF.

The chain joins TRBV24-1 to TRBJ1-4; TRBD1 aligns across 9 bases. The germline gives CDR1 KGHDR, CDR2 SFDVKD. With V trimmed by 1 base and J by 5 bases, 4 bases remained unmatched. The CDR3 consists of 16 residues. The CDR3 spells CATSDFSGTGNEKLFF. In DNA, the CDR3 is TGTGCCACCAGTGATTTTTCCGGGACAGGGAATGAAAAACTGTTTTTT.

The CDR3 bases are TGTGCCAGCAGCGTAGCTGGAGGGCAGGCTTTCTTT. Protein product: CASSVAGGQAFF. The chain couples TRBV9 to TRBJ1-1; no definite D call. Deletions cut 0 bases from V and 11 bases from J, with 11 bases between. This CDR3 spans 12 amino acids. CDR1 is SGDLS and CDR2 is YYNGEE in the germline V gene.

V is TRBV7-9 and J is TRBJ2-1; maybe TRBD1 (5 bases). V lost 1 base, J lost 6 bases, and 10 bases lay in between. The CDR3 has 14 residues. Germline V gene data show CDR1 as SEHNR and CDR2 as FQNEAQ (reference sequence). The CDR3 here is CASSLVLGLNEQFF. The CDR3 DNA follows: TGTGCCAGCAGCTTAGTACTGGGGCTCAATGAGCAGTTCTTC.

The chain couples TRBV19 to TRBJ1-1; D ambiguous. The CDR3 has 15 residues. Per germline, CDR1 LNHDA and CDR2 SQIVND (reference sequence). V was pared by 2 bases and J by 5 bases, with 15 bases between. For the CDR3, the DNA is TGTGCCAGTAGTATACGCACAACCACGCTGACTGAAGCTTTCTTT. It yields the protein CASSIRTTTLTEAFF.

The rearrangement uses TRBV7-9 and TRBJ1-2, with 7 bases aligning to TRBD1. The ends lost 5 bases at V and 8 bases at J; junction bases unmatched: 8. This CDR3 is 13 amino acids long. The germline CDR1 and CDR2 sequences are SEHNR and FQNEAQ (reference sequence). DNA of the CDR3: TGTGCCAGCAGCAACGACAGGGCTGGCGGCTACACCTTC. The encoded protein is CASSNDRAGGYTF. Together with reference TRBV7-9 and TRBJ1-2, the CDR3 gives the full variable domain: DTGVSQNPRHKITKRGQNVTFRCDPISEHNRLYWYRQTLGQGPEFLTYFQNEAQLEKSRLLSDRFSAERPKGSFSTLEIQRTEQGDSAMYLCASSNDRAGGYTFGSGTRLTVV.

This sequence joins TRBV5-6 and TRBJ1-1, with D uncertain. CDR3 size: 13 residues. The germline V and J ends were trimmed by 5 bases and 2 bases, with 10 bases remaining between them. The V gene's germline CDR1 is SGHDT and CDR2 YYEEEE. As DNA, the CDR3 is TGTGCCAGCAGTCCTCAGATAAACACTGAAGCTTTCTTT. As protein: CASSPQINTEAFF.